What follows are 16 T cell receptor beta chains derived from one specimen sequenced in a study of blood T cells in healthy people across ages. Using a J-beta primer mix together with a sample-barcoded 5' primer, a second PCR was run for about 7 to 12 cycles. Using its own MiXCR run on the 5' RACE reads, TCRdb lists one record per CDR3 protein. The table records around 400,000 distinct CDR3 sequences, about 52% of them present only once. Sequencing used blood. The source is a man aged 60-69 years in good health.

Turning to this clonotype: This likely comes from a read error, as the CDR3 has no conserved phenylalanine or tryptophan at its end. The DNA is omitted, as the CDR3 cannot be located on it reliably, and the CDR3 follows TCRdb's listing. CDR3 protein: CASSFGTGDNEQFI. The chain combines TRBV7-9 with TRBJ2-1; TRBD1 reflects the table's D call only, with no check against the DNA. The CDR3 adds up to 14 amino acids, both ends counted. Germline values: CDR1 SEHNR, CDR2 FQNEAQ (reference sequence).

A remark on this clonotype: This may be a read error, as it is one base from a much larger clone. The rearrangement joins TRBV5-5 to TRBJ2-5; 7 nucleotides align to TRBD2. TRBJ2-7 explains the end of the DNA better; the J call may be wrong. Germline V gene sequence: CDR1 SGHKS, CDR2 YYEKEE (reference sequence). The CDR3 is 13 amino acids. The CDR3 sequence: CASSRGGEYEQYF. In DNA form, the CDR3 reads TGTGCCAGCAGCCGGGGAGGGGAATACGAGCAGTACTTC.

This clonotype was seen ten or more times. A much larger clone differs from this one at a single base, so this may be a read error. The V and J genes are TRBV2 and TRBJ2-7; possibly TRBD1 for D (6 bases). V was shortened by 9 bases and J by 7 bases, with 22 bases between the two germline ends. The germline CDR1 and CDR2 sequences are SNHLY and FYNNEI. CDR3 length equals 14 residues. CDR3 in DNA: TGTGCCAGTCCCGCAGGGGAGATGAACAATGAGCAGTACTTC. Protein: CASPAGEMNNEQYF.

The genes are TRBV15 and TRBJ2-5; D is unresolved. CDR3 length equals 15 residues. V shed 3 bases and J shed 2 bases, with 13 bases lying between them. Germline CDR1 is LNHNV and CDR2 is YYDKDF (reference sequence). CDR3 DNA sequence: TGTGCCACCAGCAGCCTCCCCCTGCAGCAAGAGACCCAGTACTTC. Translated, it gives CATSSLPLQQETQYF.

This clonotype was observed at least ten times. The chain carries TRBV24-1 and TRBJ1-5; perhaps TRBD1 as D (6 bases). The CDR3 loop spans 15 amino acids. Trimming removed 5 bases at V and 0 bases at J, with 10 bases between. Germline V lookup: CDR1 KGHDR, CDR2 SFDVKD. The CDR3 reads CATSASTGSNQPQHF. The CDR3 DNA reads as TGTGCCACCAGTGCATCGACAGGTAGCAATCAGCCCCAGCATTTT.

The chain combines TRBV6-5 with TRBJ2-2, with 8 bases aligning to TRBD1. Looked up from germline, CDR1 is MNHEY and CDR2 is SVGAGI. Trimming cost V 6 bases and J 4 bases; bases outside gene matches: 7. The CDR3 runs to 15 residues. The chain's CDR3 is CASRRRGRGTGELFF. DNA of the CDR3: TGTGCCAGCAGGCGCAGGGGGCGCGGCACCGGGGAGCTGTTTTTT.

For this clonotype: A much bigger clone sits one base away, suggesting this may be a read error. The genes are TRBV28 and TRBJ2-7; 10 nucleotides match TRBD2. The CDR3 has 14 amino acids. V dropped 3 bases and J dropped 4; count of bases not matched to a gene: 3. Germline V lookup: CDR1 MDHEN, CDR2 SYDVKM. The CDR3 bases are TGTGCCAGCAGTTTGACTAGCGGGCAATACGAGCAGTACTTC. Translation: CASSLTSGQYEQYF.

The CDR3 spells CATMTGSDTQYF. In DNA form, the CDR3 reads TGTGCCACCATGACTGGATCAGATACGCAGTATTTT. The chain links TRBV19 to TRBJ2-3; D is undetermined. The V gene's germline CDR1 is LNHDA and CDR2 SQIVND (reference sequence). The V gene lost 10 bases and the J gene lost 4 bases, with 12 bases spanning the gap. The CDR3 has 12 amino acids.

The genes are TRBV3-1 and TRBJ2-5; the D gene is possibly TRBD1 (6 bases). In germline, CDR1 is LGHDT, CDR2 YNNKEL (reference sequence). The CDR3 is 15 residues long. The V gene lost 3 bases and the J gene lost 4 bases, with 15 bases spanning the gap. As DNA, the CDR3 is TGTGCCAGCAGCCATGTGGCTAAAGGGGGAGAGACCCAGTACTTC. This translates into CASSHVAKGGETQYF.

The chain recombines TRBV9 with TRBJ2-5; 8 bases are a match to TRBD1. This CDR3 contains 13 residues. CDR1 is SGDLS, CDR2 YYNGEE, per germline. After removal of 3 bases from V and 9 bases from J, the junction contained 7 bases not matched to a gene. The CDR3 reads CASSAQGVGAQYF. As DNA, the CDR3 is TGTGCCAGCAGCGCACAGGGGGTTGGAGCCCAGTACTTC.

This clonotype was recorded once. The chain couples TRBV4-3 to TRBJ2-3; D is uncertain. Trimming shortened V by 1 base and J by 2 bases, and 10 bases separated the two germline ends. CDR3 length equals 15 residues. The germline V gene has CDR1 LGHNA and CDR2 YSLEER. CDR3 region: CASSQVVGPTDTQYF. CDR3 coding DNA: TGCGCCAGCAGCCAAGTTGTCGGTCCCACAGATACGCAGTATTTT.

The table lists this clonotype with a few counts. The V call is TRBV3-1, the J call TRBJ1-6, with D tentatively TRBD1 (5 bases). There are 14 residues in the CDR3. CDR1 and CDR2 from the germline V gene are LGHDT and YNNKEL (reference sequence). Trimming shortened V by 1 base and J by 9 bases, and 10 bases separated the two germline ends. In DNA, the CDR3 is TGTGCCAGCAGCCAAGGGGGGTCTGGTTCACCCCTCCACTTT. This codes for CASSQGGSGSPLHF.

As concerns this clonotype: A junction boundary mismatches the germline segment, possibly from a read error. In DNA form, the CDR3 reads TGTGCCAGCAGCTTATCCCTCACAGGTACGCAGTATTTT. Its protein is CASSLSLTGTQYF. The chain carries TRBV7-2 and TRBJ2-3; D is possibly TRBD1 (5 bases). Per the germline V gene, CDR1 is SGHTA and CDR2 is FQGNSA. This CDR3 comprises 13 residues.

The chain has TRBV20-1 and TRBJ2-7, with D possibly matching TRBD1 (6 bases). The CDR3 is 13 amino acids. CDR1 is DFQATT and CDR2 is SNEGSKA in the germline V gene (reference sequence). Trimming took off 4 bases at V and 2 bases at J, with 12 bases between the two ends. The CDR3 DNA reads as TGCAGTGCTACCCGACAGGTAACCTACGAGCAGTACTTC. Protein sequence: CSATRQVTYEQYF.

This clonotype showed up just a few times. The rearrangement links TRBV5-1 to TRBJ2-7, with 7 nucleotides matching TRBD2. Germline CDR1 SGHRS, CDR2 YFSETQ. The V gene end was trimmed by 2 bases and the J gene end by 7 bases; junction bases not matched to a gene: 15. The CDR3 length is 16 residues. The CDR3 DNA reads as TGCGCCAGCAGCTTCGAAACAGCGGGATTGATGGGGGAGCAGTACTTC. Translation: CASSFETAGLMGEQYF.

There are a few counts of this clonotype. The rearrangement uses TRBV3-1 and TRBJ2-7; D remains unclear. The germline V gene has CDR1 LGHDT and CDR2 YNNKEL (reference sequence). This CDR3 has 14 residues. V was cut by 0 bases and J by 4 bases, with 10 bases left in between. The CDR3 DNA sequence: TGTGCCAGCAGCCAAGATGGGCCGCTTTACGAGCAGTACTTC. Its protein is CASSQDGPLYEQYF.